Below, 25 T cell receptor beta chains from the same sample are listed, as sequenced in a study of blood T cells in healthy people across ages. A J-beta primer mix and a sample-barcoded 5' primer were used in a second PCR of roughly 7 to 12 cycles. Via MiXCR, TCRdb re-called the 5' RACE reads, giving one row per CDR3 protein. Of hundreds of thousands of distinct CDR3 sequences in the sample, approximately 30% were seen once. Material: blood. The receptor source for this set is an elderly woman in good health.

This clonotype has at least ten counts. The chain couples TRBV20-1 to TRBJ2-1; the match to TRBD2 covers 9 bases. This CDR3 contains 15 residues. Germline lookup yields CDR1 DFQATT and CDR2 SNEGSKA (reference sequence). J was trimmed by 8 bases and V by 6 bases; bases with no gene match: 14. The CDR3 here is CSAISAGGREYEQFF. CDR3 in DNA: TGCAGTGCCATCTCGGCGGGGGGGCGGGAGTATGAGCAGTTCTTC.

The rearrangement links TRBV7-2 to TRBJ1-2, with TRBD1 identical over 7 bases. The CDR3 extends over 15 amino acids. V lost 4 bases and J lost 2; bases outside the gene matches: 7. CDR1 SGHTA and CDR2 FQGNSA come from the germline V gene. In DNA form, the CDR3 reads TGTGCCAGCAGCTCGGGACAGCCTGGGAACTATGGCTACACCTTC. Its protein product is CASSSGQPGNYGYTF.

Concerning this clonotype: Compared with germline, one end of the junction differs, possibly owing to a read error. This chain connects TRBV5-1 to TRBJ2-1, with 11 bases fitting TRBD2. Germline-derived CDR1 and CDR2 are SGHRS and YFSETQ. The CDR3 is 18 amino acids. The CDR3 region is CASNLREFGGTSGNEQFF. In nucleotides, the CDR3 is TGCGCCAGCAACTTGAGGGAATTTGGAGGGACTAGCGGTAATGAGCAGTTCTTC. The complete variable domain, with remaining parts taken from reference TRBV5-1 and TRBJ2-1, reads KAGVTQTPRYLIKTRGQQVTLSCSPISGHRSVSWYQQTPGQGLQFLFEYFSETQRNKGNFPGRFSGRQFSNSRSEMNVSTLELGDSALYLCASNLREFGGTSGNEQFFGPGTRLTVL.

This clonotype showed up many times. This rearrangement joins TRBV28 to TRBJ2-1; no definite D call. Trimming removed 6 bases at V and 5 bases at J, with 11 bases between. CDR1 MDHEN and CDR2 SYDVKM come from the germline V gene. The CDR3 length is 13 residues. CDR3 DNA: TGTGCCAGCAGACTGACGAAGAACAATGAGCAGTTCTTC. The encoded protein is CASRLTKNNEQFF.

This chain connects TRBV5-1 to TRBJ2-7; 10 bases fit TRBD1. Germline values: CDR1 SGHRS, CDR2 YFSETQ. J lost 4 bases, V lost 3 bases, and 7 bases had no gene match. The CDR3 totals 15 residues. The CDR3 DNA follows: TGCGCCAGCAGCTGGGATAAGGACAGGGGGTACGAGCAGTACTTC. Residues: CASSWDKDRGYEQYF.

Ten or more counts support this clonotype. A much larger clone differs from this one at a single base, so this may be a read error. The rearrangement links TRBV20-1 to TRBJ2-1; 14 bases fit TRBD2. The DNA end lines up better with TRBJ2-7; the J call may be wrong. CDR3 length equals 18 residues. Looked up from germline, CDR1 is DFQATT and CDR2 is SNEGSKA (reference sequence). For the CDR3, the DNA is TGCAGTGCTAGGTGGCCGGGACTAGCGGGGGACTCCTACAATGAGCAGTACTTC. Its protein product is CSARWPGLAGDSYNEQYF.

For this clonotype: It may be a read error: a sequence one base away is much more abundant. V usage is TRBV29-1 and J usage is TRBJ2-3; no clear D gene. V was trimmed by 3 bases and J by 2 bases, leaving 9 bases between them. This CDR3 has 13 residues. Per the germline V gene, CDR1 is SQVTM and CDR2 is ANQGSEA. The CDR3 region is CSVDRSPTDTQYF. The CDR3 nucleotides read TGCAGCGTTGACCGTAGTCCCACAGATACGCAGTATTTT.

This clonotype was observed many times. V gene TRBV7-2 combines with J gene TRBJ2-2, with D unclear. CDR3 length equals 15 residues. V was pared by 7 bases and J by 2 bases, with 14 bases between. Per germline, CDR1 SGHTA and CDR2 FQGNSA. This chain's CDR3 is CASTQSAGNTGELFF. The CDR3, as DNA: TGTGCCAGCACCCAGTCGGCCGGTAACACCGGGGAGCTGTTTTTT.

This clonotype was recorded many times. CDR3 coding DNA: TGCGCCAGCAGCCAAGATGTAGCGAGTCAGCCCCAGCATTTT. Protein product: CASSQDVASQPQHF. The rearrangement joins TRBV4-3 to TRBJ1-5; D is unresolved. This CDR3 comprises 14 residues. Trimming stripped 0 bases from V and 6 bases from J, with 9 bases between. Looked up from germline, CDR1 is LGHNA and CDR2 is YSLEER.

This clonotype was recorded many times. This chain joins TRBV6-4 and TRBJ2-7; TRBD1 is a possible D gene (6 bases). V lost 2 bases, J lost 2 bases, and 10 bases lay in between. Per germline, CDR1 MRHNA and CDR2 SNTAGT. The CDR3 sequence is 14 residues long. CDR3 sequence: CASSDPDRTYEQYF. The CDR3 DNA reads TGTGCCAGCAGTGACCCGGACAGAACCTACGAGCAGTACTTC.

On this clonotype itself: This may be a read error: a much more frequent sequence differs by one nucleotide. The V call is TRBV10-3, the J call TRBJ2-5; 9 bases fit TRBD2. The assigned J gene may be wrong: the sequence end matches TRBJ2-7 better. Germline V gives CDR1 ENHRY, CDR2 SYGVKD. The CDR3 length is 17 residues. Written as DNA, the CDR3 is TGTGCCATCAGTGCCCCCCGACCAGCGGGGGGCCCTAGCGAGCAGTACTTC. Encoded protein: CAISAPRPAGGPSEQYF.

This rearrangement joins TRBV7-2 to TRBJ2-7; 12 nucleotides align to TRBD2. Germline V CDR1 and CDR2: SGHTA, FQGNSA. V lost 1 base, J lost 3 bases, and 4 bases stayed unmatched. This CDR3 is 16 amino acids long. The CDR3 region has the DNA TGTGCCAGCAGCTTAGGGACTAGCGGGGCCGTCTACGAGCAGTACTTC. The encoded protein is CASSLGTSGAVYEQYF.

V usage is TRBV7-9 and J usage is TRBJ2-3; D is undetermined. Germline V lookup: CDR1 SEHNR, CDR2 FQNEAQ (reference sequence). V was shortened by 5 bases and J by 0 bases, with 9 bases between the two germline ends. The CDR3 is 14 amino acids. For the CDR3, the DNA is TGTGCCAGCAGCCCCCCGGTTAGCACAGATACGCAGTATTTT. Translation: CASSPPVSTDTQYF.

This clonotype was found many times. The rearrangement joins TRBV10-3 to TRBJ2-2; 9 nucleotides agree with TRBD1. Germline V CDR1 and CDR2: ENHRY, SYGVKD. The trim removed 4 bases at V and 4 bases at J, leaving 4 bases unmatched. CDR3 length: 15 residues. The CDR3 protein is CAISGTGAPTGELFF. The CDR3 bases are TGTGCCATCAGTGGGACAGGGGCCCCCACCGGGGAGCTGTTTTTT.

This clonotype was counted only a few times. The CDR3 sequence is CASSDLAGLPPYNEQFF. The CDR3 coding sequence is TGTGCCAGCAGTGACCTAGCCGGACTGCCCCCATACAATGAGCAGTTCTTC. The chain combines TRBV2 with TRBJ2-1; perhaps TRBD2 as D (5 bases). The germline V gene has CDR1 SNHLY and CDR2 FYNNEI. This CDR3 has 17 amino acids. Deletions cut 3 bases from V and 4 bases from J, with 19 bases between. Supplemented by reference TRBV2 and TRBJ2-1, the full variable domain reads EPEVTQTPSHQVTQMGQEVILRCVPISNHLYFYWYRQILGQKVEFLVSFYNNEISEKSEIFDDQFSVERPDGSNFTLKIRSTKLEDSAMYFCASSDLAGLPPYNEQFFGPGTRLTVL.

The chain's CDR3 is CASSLGVAGGPLDTQYF. The DNA for the CDR3 is TGTGCCAGCAGCTTAGGGGTAGCGGGGGGCCCGTTAGATACGCAGTATTTT. J is TRBJ2-3 and V is TRBV7-6, with 10 positions matching TRBD2. CDR1 is SGHVS and CDR2 is FNYEAQ in the germline V gene. The CDR3 is 17 residues long. The V gene end was trimmed by 1 base and the J gene end by 5 bases; junction bases not matched to a gene: 9.

This clonotype was detected ten times or more. This chain joins TRBV5-1 and TRBJ1-1; D is ambiguous. Trimming took 6 bases from V and 1 from J, leaving 4 bases between them. This CDR3 has 11 residues. CDR1 is SGHRS, CDR2 YFSETQ, per germline. This CDR3 reads CASTENTEAFF. The CDR3 DNA follows: TGCGCCAGCACGGAGAACACTGAAGCTTTCTTT.

This clonotype was detected ten times or more. V and J are TRBV6-2 or TRBV6-3 and TRBJ2-4, with D hard to call. The CDR3 spans 14 residues. V was clipped by 8 bases and J by 7 bases, with 18 bases between them. CDR1 is MNHEY, CDR2 SVGEGT, per germline. CDR3 residues: CASSIVPSTNIQYF. The CDR3 nucleotides read TGTGCCAGCTCCATAGTACCCTCGACCAACATTCAGTACTTC.

On this clonotype: A read error may be the cause here, since a much bigger clone is one base away. The chain is built from TRBV6-5 and TRBJ2-1; D may be TRBD2 (5 bases). Looked up from germline, CDR1 is MNHEY and CDR2 is SVGAGI. This CDR3 is 13 amino acids long. The ends were cut back, 7 bases at V and 7 bases at J, with 14 bases in the middle. The CDR3 sequence: CASIEGNANEQFF. The CDR3 DNA reads TGTGCCAGCATAGAGGGTAATGCGAATGAGCAGTTCTTC.

With regard to this clonotype: A much larger clone differs by one base, so this may be a read error. The V call is TRBV20-1, the J call TRBJ2-1, with a tentative D call TRBD2 (6 bases). Looked up from germline, CDR1 is DFQATT and CDR2 is SNEGSKA (reference sequence). CDR3 length: 15 residues. Deletions cut 6 bases from V and 0 bases from J, with 15 bases between. DNA for the CDR3: TGCAGTGCGGAGGGCACGATCAGCTCCTACAATGAGCAGTTCTTC. This translates into CSAEGTISSYNEQFF.

The rearrangement uses TRBV12-5 and TRBJ1-3; TRBD1 might be the D (5 bases). CDR1 LGHNT and CDR2 FRNRAP come from the germline V gene. CDR3 size: 13 residues. V was trimmed by 6 bases and J by 3 bases, leaving 9 bases between them. CDR3 sequence (DNA): TGTGCTAGTGGCCACAGGAGTGGAAACACCATATATTTT. Its translation: CASGHRSGNTIYF.

This clonotype was detected ten times or more. The genes are TRBV9 and TRBJ2-5; 7 nucleotides align to TRBD1. CDR1 and CDR2 from the germline V gene are SGDLS and YYNGEE. This CDR3 spans 16 amino acids. With 4 bases clipped from V and 4 bases from J, the junction kept 13 bases outside the gene matches. For the CDR3, the DNA is TGTGCCAGCAGCCCCATACAGGGGTTTGTCGGAGAGACCCAGTACTTC. It yields the protein CASSPIQGFVGETQYF.

About this clonotype itself: A much larger clone sits a single nucleotide away, making a read error possible. This chain joins TRBV7-2 and TRBJ1-6; TRBD1 matches 8 bases. J gave up 11 bases and V 4 bases, and 13 bases lay outside the gene matches. CDR1 and CDR2 from the germline V gene are SGHTA and FQGNSA. The CDR3 is 16 amino acids. The chain's CDR3 is CASSYGQGSNNPPLHF. CDR3 in DNA: TGTGCCAGCAGCTACGGACAGGGATCTAACAATCCACCCCTCCACTTT.

Regarding this clonotype: A read error may produce the germline difference seen at one junction end. V and J are TRBV7-2 and TRBJ2-7; possible D gene TRBD1, 7 bases. This CDR3 comprises 14 residues. CDR1 and CDR2 from the germline V gene are SGHTA and FQGNSA. CDR3: CAGSFYRGGDEQYF. CDR3 sequence (DNA): TGTGCCGGCAGCTTTTACAGGGGAGGCGACGAGCAGTACTTC.

The V call is TRBV20-1, the J call TRBJ2-1; 7 nucleotides match TRBD2. The CDR3 is 14 amino acids. The ends lost 4 bases at V and 4 bases at J; junction bases unmatched: 7. The germline CDR1 and CDR2 sequences are DFQATT and SNEGSKA (reference sequence). In DNA, the CDR3 is TGCAGTGCTACCAGGGACTACCCGTACAATGAGCAGTTCTTC. Protein sequence: CSATRDYPYNEQFF.